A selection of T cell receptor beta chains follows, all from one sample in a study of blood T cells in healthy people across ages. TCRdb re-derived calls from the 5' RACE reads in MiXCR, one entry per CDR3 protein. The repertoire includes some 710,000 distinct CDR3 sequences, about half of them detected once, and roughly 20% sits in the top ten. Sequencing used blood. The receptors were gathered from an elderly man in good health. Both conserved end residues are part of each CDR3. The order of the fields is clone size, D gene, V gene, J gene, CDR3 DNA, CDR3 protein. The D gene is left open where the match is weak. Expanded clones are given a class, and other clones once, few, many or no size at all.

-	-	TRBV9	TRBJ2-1	TGTGCCAGCAGCGTTCAGGGGTTCTACAATGAGCAGTTCTTC	CASSVQGFYNEQFF
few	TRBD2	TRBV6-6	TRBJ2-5	TGTGCCAGCAGTTACGGCGGGAGGGGCCAAGAGACCCAGTACTTC	CASSYGGRGQETQYF
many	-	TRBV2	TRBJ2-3	TGTGCCAGCAGTGAACAGGTGGGCAATACGCAGTATTTT	CASSEQVGNTQYF
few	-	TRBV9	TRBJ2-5	TGTGCCAGCAGCGCCCACCAAGAGACCCAGTACTTC	CASSAHQETQYF
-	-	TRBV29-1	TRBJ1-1	TGCAGCGTACATCGGGGTCGGACTGAAGCTTTCTTT	CSVHRGRTEAFF
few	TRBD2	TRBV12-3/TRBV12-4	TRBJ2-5	TGTGCCAGCAGTTTCGGGGCTAGCGGTCAAGAGACCCAGTACTTC	CASSFGASGQETQYF
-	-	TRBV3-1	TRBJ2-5	TGTGCCAGCAGCCAAGTGCGTGACAGTGAGCAGTACTTC	CASSQVRDSEQYF
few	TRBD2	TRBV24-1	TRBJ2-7	TGTGCCACCGCGACTAGCCAGAGCTCCTACGAGCAGTACTTC	CATATSQSSYEQYF
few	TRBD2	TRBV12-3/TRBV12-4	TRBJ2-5	TGTGCCAGCAGTCCTAGCGGGAGTAGTAAAGAGACCCAGTACTTC	CASSPSGSSKETQYF
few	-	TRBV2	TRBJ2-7	TGTGCCAGCAGGGGGGGGGGCAATGAGCAGTACTTC	CASRGGGNEQYF
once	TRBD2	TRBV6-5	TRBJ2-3	TGTGCCAGCAGTTACGGTAGCGGGGGGGCAGATACGCAGTATTTT	CASSYGSGGADTQYF
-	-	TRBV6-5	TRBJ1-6	TGTGCCAGCATTTCATCCGGGGGGGACCCCCTCCACTTT	CASISSGGDPLHF
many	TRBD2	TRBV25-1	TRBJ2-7	TGTGCCAGCAGTGAAACAGCGGGATATTCCTACGAGCAGTACTTC	CASSETAGYSYEQYF
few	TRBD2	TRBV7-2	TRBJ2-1	TGTGCCAGCTGCGGGACTAGCGAGTACAATGAGCAGTTCTTC	CASCGTSEYNEQFF
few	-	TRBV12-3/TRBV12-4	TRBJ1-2	TGTGCCAGCAGTTTGGCTGCGGGTAGCTATGGCTACACCTTC	CASSLAAGSYGYTF
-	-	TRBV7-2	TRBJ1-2	TGTGCCAGCAGCGCCGGGTTACGGAACTATGGCTACACCTTC	CASSAGLRNYGYTF
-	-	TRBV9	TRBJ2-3	TGTGCCAGCAGCGTAGGAGGGGGACATTCAGATACGCAGTATTTT	CASSVGGGHSDTQYF
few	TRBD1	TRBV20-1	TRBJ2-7	TGCAGTGCCGCCGGACAGGGTTTTCGCTACGAGCAGTACTTC	CSAAGQGFRYEQYF
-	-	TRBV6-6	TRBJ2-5	TGTGCCAGCAGTGACGGGGCAGTCCAAGAGACCCAGTACTTC	CASSDGAVQETQYF
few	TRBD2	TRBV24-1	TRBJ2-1	TGTGCCACCAGTGATCAGACTAGCCGGGCTTTGGGTTACAATGAGCAGTTCTTC	CATSDQTSRALGYNEQFF